These 20 T cell receptor beta chains were sequenced from one sample in a study of blood T cells in healthy people across ages. PCR was performed a second time for about 7 to 12 cycles using a sample-barcoded 5' primer and a J-beta primer mix. TCRdb reprocessed the 5' RACE reads with MiXCR, giving one entry per CDR3 protein. The sample consists of 500,000 to 600,000 distinct CDR3 sequences, 27% of them appearing once. Sequencing was performed on blood. The receptors were gathered from a woman in her 70s in good health.

The rearrangement joins TRBV6-6 to TRBJ1-1, with 9 nucleotides matching TRBD1. Germline loops: CDR1 MNHNY, CDR2 SVGAGI (reference sequence). This CDR3 has 14 residues. Trimming cost V 3 bases and J 4 bases; bases outside gene matches: 3. The CDR3 sequence: CASSYGTGPTEAFF. CDR3 coding DNA: TGTGCCAGCAGTTATGGGACAGGGCCCACTGAAGCTTTCTTT.

Points on this clonotype: This could be a read error, since a much larger clone is one nucleotide away. This sequence joins TRBV7-2 and TRBJ2-6; no reliable D call. The germline V gene encodes CDR1 SGHTA and CDR2 FQGNSA. This CDR3 contains 14 residues. CDR3 DNA: TGTGCCCGCAGCTTTAAATCTGGGGCCAACGTCCTGACTTTC. The encoded protein is CARSFKSGANVLTF.

This clonotype was picked up a small number of times. The rearrangement uses TRBV20-1 and TRBJ2-1; possibly TRBD1 or TRBD2 for D (5 bases each). The J call is in doubt because the DNA end fits TRBJ2-7 better. This CDR3 spans 12 amino acids. Germline values: CDR1 DFQATT, CDR2 SNEGSKA (reference sequence). The DNA for the CDR3 is TGCAGTGCCAAGGGGAGTCCAGGGGAGCAGTACTTC. It encodes CSAKGSPGEQYF.

The CDR3 DNA reads as TGTGCCAGCATTAAGGACAGGAATGAAAAACTGTTTTTT. It translates to CASIKDRNEKLFF. V is TRBV7-9 and J is TRBJ1-4; TRBD1 aligns across 7 bases. The ends lost 7 bases at V and 5 bases at J; junction bases unmatched: 4. The CDR3 contains 13 residues. The germline gives CDR1 SEHNR, CDR2 FQNEAQ (reference sequence).

The genes are TRBV15 and TRBJ2-7; 8 positions agree with TRBD2. V lost 0 bases, J lost 1 base, and 8 bases stayed unmatched. This CDR3 region has 17 residues. CDR1 LNHNV and CDR2 YYDKDF come from the germline V gene (reference sequence). The CDR3 protein is CATSRDRGGGLSYEQYF. CDR3 coding DNA: TGTGCCACCAGCAGAGACCGCGGCGGGGGGTTATCCTACGAGCAGTACTTC.

The sample holds a few counts of this clonotype. The CDR3 reads CASMPYDGSSGNTIYF. In nucleotides, the CDR3 is TGTGCCAGCATGCCCTACGACGGGAGCTCTGGAAACACCATATATTTT. This chain links TRBV6-1 with TRBJ1-3; D unclear. Between the trimmed V and J ends, which lost 7 bases and 0 bases, there was a span of 16 bases. Per the germline V gene, CDR1 is MNHNS and CDR2 is SASEGT. This CDR3 comprises 16 residues.

This clonotype was observed a few times. This sequence joins TRBV24-1 and TRBJ2-1; tentative D call: TRBD1 (7 bases). CDR1 KGHDR and CDR2 SFDVKD come from the germline V gene. The V gene lost 2 bases and the J gene lost 15 bases, with 19 bases spanning the gap. The CDR3 length is 14 residues. The CDR3 DNA reads as TGTGCCACCAGTGATTCTCGGCAGGGGGGCCTTGCGTTCTTC. Protein sequence: CATSDSRQGGLAFF.

This clonotype has a handful of counts. The gene calls are TRBV7-2 and TRBJ2-3; tentative D call: TRBD2 (6 bases). With 2 bases removed from V and 1 base from J, the gap between germline ends came to 25 bases. The CDR3 is 20 amino acids. Germline V gene data show CDR1 as SGHTA and CDR2 as FQGNSA. Here the CDR3 DNA reads TGTGCCAGCAGCTTAAAAAGGCGGGGCGGTTTATTACTACGCACAGATACGCAGTATTTT. Protein product: CASSLKRRGGLLLRTDTQYF. Drawing the rest from reference TRBV7-2 and TRBJ2-3, the complete variable domain is GAGVSQSPSNKVTEKGKDVELRCDPISGHTALYWYRQSLGQGLEFLIYFQGNSAPDKSGLPSDRFSAERTGGSVSTLTIQRTQQEDSAVYLCASSLKRRGGLLLRTDTQYFGPGTRLTVL.

This clonotype was observed many times. Germline and junction disagree at one end, which may indicate a read error. The chain links TRBV7-2 to TRBJ1-1; D not certain. CDR1 is SGHTA and CDR2 is FQGNSA in the germline V gene. CDR3 length equals 12 residues. CDR3 DNA sequence: TGTGCCAGCAGCTCCACCGGCCCCCGGCCAATCTTT. As protein: CASSSTGPRPIF.

In DNA form, the CDR3 reads TGTGCCAGCAGTCTAAGACTAGCGGGGGGGCGAAGTGAGCAGTTCTTC. The encoded protein is CASSLRLAGGRSEQFF. The V gene is TRBV27, the J gene TRBJ2-1; 14 positions agree with TRBD2. The V gene end was trimmed by 5 bases and the J gene end by 9 bases; junction bases not matched to a gene: 9. The germline V gene has CDR1 MNHEY and CDR2 SMNVEV (reference sequence). CDR3 length: 16 amino acids.

The sample holds many counts of this clonotype. The CDR3 sequence is CASSLRVPPLHF. The CDR3 nucleotides are TGTGCCAGCAGTTTAAGGGTACCACCCCTCCACTTT. The chain links TRBV28 to TRBJ1-6, with D unclear. CDR1 and CDR2 from the germline V gene are MDHEN and SYDVKM. Trimming pared 2 bases from V and 11 bases from J, leaving 7 bases between. This CDR3 has 12 amino acids.

V usage is TRBV14 and J usage is TRBJ2-3; D uncertain. V lost 4 bases and J lost 2, with 13 bases in between. The CDR3 sequence is 15 residues long. Germline CDR1 SGHDN, CDR2 FVKESK. The CDR3 loop is CASSPWGSVTDTQYF. CDR3 nucleotide sequence: TGTGCCAGCAGCCCTTGGGGAAGTGTCACAGATACGCAGTATTTT.

V usage is TRBV9 and J usage is TRBJ2-3; tentatively, D is TRBD1 (6 bases). The V end lost 3 bases, the J end lost 0 bases, and 11 bases lay between the germline ends. The CDR3 is 15 residues long. CDR1 is SGDLS and CDR2 is YYNGEE in the germline V gene. The CDR3 region has the DNA TGTGCCAGCAGCGCCTCGGACAGTAGCACAGATACGCAGTATTTT. Its translation: CASSASDSSTDTQYF.

This clonotype was counted between two and nine times. This chain links TRBV7-8 with TRBJ2-5; 8 positions agree with TRBD2. This CDR3 is built from 16 residues. The germline V gene has CDR1 SGHVS and CDR2 FQNEAQ. The trim removed 5 bases at V and 4 bases at J, leaving 12 bases unmatched. The CDR3 nucleotides read TGTGCCAGCAGCCCTTCTCTAGGTGCGGGGGGAGAGACCCAGTACTTC. It yields the protein CASSPSLGAGGETQYF.

V is TRBV29-1 and J is TRBJ2-5; possibly TRBD2 for D (6 bases). The end of the DNA fits TRBJ2-1 better, so the J call may be wrong. CDR3 length: 13 amino acids. The germline CDR1 and CDR2 sequences are SQVTM and ANQGSEA. DNA for the CDR3: TGCAGCGTTGACAGGGAGGCAGGCGATGAGCAGTTCTTC. This codes for CSVDREAGDEQFF.

This clonotype was seen only a few times. V gene TRBV7-2 combines with J gene TRBJ2-1, with D maybe TRBD1 (6 bases). V was trimmed by 4 bases and J by 3 bases, leaving 13 bases between them. CDR1 and CDR2 from the germline V gene are SGHTA and FQGNSA. The CDR3 has 15 amino acids. CDR3 DNA sequence: TGTGCCAGCAGCTACTCAGGGGACGGCTACAATGAGCAGTTCTTC. Its protein product is CASSYSGDGYNEQFF.

There are a few counts of this clonotype. The chain links TRBV12-3 or TRBV12-4 to TRBJ2-1; 7 bases fit TRBD2. Losses at the gene ends were 6 bases for V and 4 bases for J; bases not matched to a gene: 12. The CDR3 has 16 amino acids. The CDR3 here is CASRQQTGGLYNEQFF. The CDR3 region has the DNA TGTGCCAGCAGGCAACAGACGGGGGGATTATACAATGAGCAGTTCTTC.

A few counts support this clonotype. The chain carries TRBV24-1 and TRBJ2-3; 8 bases are shared with TRBD1. V shed 2 bases and J 8 bases; nucleotides not matched to a gene: 11. CDR1 KGHDR and CDR2 SFDVKD come from the germline V gene. There are 16 residues in the CDR3. The CDR3 protein is CATSDSGTGGSATQYF. The CDR3 nucleotides read TGTGCCACCAGTGATTCCGGGACAGGTGGGTCAGCTACGCAGTATTTT.

This clonotype appeared a few times. The rearrangement links TRBV30 to TRBJ2-1; D is undetermined. The closer fit of TRBJ2-7 to the DNA end suggests the J call may be wrong. The CDR3 covers 12 residues. From germline, CDR1 is GTSNPN and CDR2 SVGIG (reference sequence). The CDR3 sequence: CAWRSDLYEQYF. DNA for the CDR3: TGTGCCTGGAGGTCGGACCTCTACGAGCAGTACTTC.

This chain connects TRBV24-1 to TRBJ1-5; D is perhaps TRBD1 (6 bases). Germline V CDR1 and CDR2: KGHDR, SFDVKD. V lost 4 bases, J lost 6 bases, and 15 bases lay in between. This CDR3 spans 15 amino acids. Written as DNA, the CDR3 is TGTGCCACCAGTGAAGCGGAGGGGGGAAGTCAGCCCCAGCATTTT. Translated, it gives CATSEAEGGSQPQHF.